This passage covers 14 T cell receptor beta chains from one sample sequenced in a study of T cell changes during pregnancy in multiple sclerosis. Sequenced by immunoSEQ multiplex PCR; TCRdb stores in-frame clones only, minus some. This sample has 30,000 or so clones, with 91% found just once. The sample here was CD8+ T cells from peripheral blood mononuclear cells, taken in the second trimester of pregnancy. The receptors shown here come from a female donor in good health, enrolled as a control in a pregnancy study.

This chain links TRBV27 with TRBJ2-3; 10 positions agree with TRBD2. Losses at the gene ends were 6 bases for V and 0 bases for J; bases not matched to a gene: 12. CDR3 length equals 18 residues. The germline CDR1 and CDR2 sequences are MNHEY and SMNVEV (reference sequence). The chain's CDR3 is CASRGGIAGGTSTDTQYF. In DNA form, the CDR3 reads TGTGCCAGCAGGGGAGGGATAGCGGGGGGTACAAGCACAGATACGCAGTATTTT.

This clone was seen once. V gene TRBV6-5 combines with J gene TRBJ1-5; no clear D. There are 12 residues in the CDR3. Trimming shortened V by 6 bases and J by 6 bases, and 9 bases separated the two germline ends. Germline V lookup: CDR1 MNHEY, CDR2 SVGAGI. CDR3 protein: CASSNGVQPQHF. The CDR3 nucleotides are TGTGCCAGCAGCAACGGGGTTCAGCCCCAGCATTTT.

The chain has TRBV19 and TRBJ2-1, with 13 bases identical to TRBD2. This CDR3 region has 16 residues. The V and J ends lost 3 bases and 2 bases, in that order; junction bases with no gene match: 1. Germline lookup yields CDR1 LNHDA and CDR2 SQIVND (reference sequence). The CDR3 nucleotides read TGTGCCAGTAGTATTACTAGCGGGGGGGCCTACAATGAGCAGTTCTTC. Translation: CASSITSGGAYNEQFF.

The rearrangement joins TRBV30 to TRBJ2-2; TRBD2 aligns across 9 bases. The germline V gene has CDR1 GTSNPN and CDR2 SVGIG (reference sequence). CDR3 length equals 15 residues. Trimming took 2 bases from V and 7 from J; bases not matched to a gene: 8. The DNA of the CDR3 is TGTGCCTGGAGTCTAAGCGGGGGGCCGGGCGGGGAGCTGTTTTTT. Its protein product is CAWSLSGGPGGELFF.

Comments on this clone: Germline and junction disagree at one end, which may indicate a read error. The chain links TRBV4-1 to TRBJ2-5; a possible D gene is TRBD2 (5 bases). The germline CDR1 and CDR2 sequences are MGHRA and YSYEKL. The CDR3 length is 14 residues. The DNA for the CDR3 is TGTGCCAGCGGCCGACGGGGAACGGGTGAGACCCAGTACTTC. Translating gives CASGRRGTGETQYF.

The rearrangement joins TRBV19 to TRBJ1-2; 7 positions agree with TRBD1. With V trimmed by 6 bases and J by 4 bases, 8 bases remained unmatched. The CDR3 is 14 residues long. In germline, CDR1 is LNHDA, CDR2 SQIVND (reference sequence). The DNA of the CDR3 is TGTGCCAGTAGCCCAGGGGGAATTGGCTATGGCTACACCTTC. This encodes CASSPGGIGYGYTF.

The chain links TRBV4-3 to TRBJ1-4; maybe TRBD1 (6 bases). Germline V gene data show CDR1 as LGHNA and CDR2 as YSLEER. Trimming shortened V by 0 bases and J by 8 bases, and 13 bases separated the two germline ends. This CDR3 has 15 amino acids. CDR3 in DNA: TGCGCCAGCAGCCAAGAAACAGGGTTTAACGAAAAACTGTTTTTT. Protein sequence: CASSQETGFNEKLFF.

The chain employs TRBV7-9 and TRBJ2-1; D is perhaps TRBD1 (6 bases). This CDR3 has 16 residues. The V gene lost 1 base and the J gene lost 0 bases, with 10 bases spanning the gap. Germline V gives CDR1 SEHNR, CDR2 FQNEAQ (reference sequence). The CDR3 here is CASSLVGASSYNEQFF. The CDR3 DNA follows: TGTGCCAGCAGCTTAGTGGGGGCAAGCTCCTACAATGAGCAGTTCTTC.

This rearrangement joins TRBV10-2 to TRBJ2-5; TRBD1 matches 11 bases. Germline trimming cut 10 bases from V and 4 bases from J; bases unmatched to any gene: 11. The CDR3 consists of 15 residues. The germline V gene has CDR1 WSHSY and CDR2 SAAADI. CDR3 amino acids: CATEMDRGRLETQYF. The CDR3 region has the DNA TGCGCCACCGAAATGGACAGGGGGCGTCTAGAGACCCAGTACTTC.

The chain uses TRBV27 and TRBJ1-1; TRBD1 matches at 9 bases. V lost 6 bases and J lost 10; bases outside the gene matches: 12. This CDR3 contains 14 residues. The V gene's germline CDR1 is MNHEY and CDR2 SMNVEV (reference sequence). Written as DNA, the CDR3 is TGTGCCAGCAGCATTTCTCGTGGACAGGGGAGAGCTTTCTTT. It specifies CASSISRGQGRAFF.

This sequence joins TRBV4-3 and TRBJ1-4; 7 positions agree with TRBD1. The V gene's germline CDR1 is LGHNA and CDR2 YSLEER. The ends lost 2 bases at V and 8 bases at J; junction bases unmatched: 14. CDR3 size: 17 residues. The CDR3 here is CASSQTPPQRTGEKLFF. In DNA form, the CDR3 reads TGCGCCAGCAGCCAAACCCCACCCCAACGGACAGGCGAAAAACTGTTTTTT.

The gene calls are TRBV6-1 and TRBJ1-1; weak D call: TRBD1 (6 bases). This CDR3 has 15 amino acids. In germline, CDR1 is MNHNS, CDR2 SASEGT. Trimming took off 11 bases at V and 1 base at J, with 20 bases between the two ends. CDR3 in DNA: TGTGCCGGAGCTGCTAACAGGGAGTGGAACACTGAAGCTTTCTTT. It codes for CAGAANREWNTEAFF.

CDR3 in amino acids: CASSAGLAENNEQFF. The DNA for the CDR3 is TGTGCCAGCAGCGCCGGACTAGCGGAGAACAATGAGCAGTTCTTC. The chain carries TRBV5-6 and TRBJ2-1, with 10 bases identical to TRBD2. From germline, CDR1 is SGHDT and CDR2 YYEEEE. V was pared by 4 bases and J by 5 bases, with 6 bases of the junction left unmatched. The CDR3 runs 15 residues.

The rearrangement joins TRBV7-9 to TRBJ1-4; 7 bases are shared with TRBD1. CDR1 SEHNR and CDR2 FQNEAQ come from the germline V gene (reference sequence). The CDR3 is made up of 14 amino acids. V was clipped by 0 bases and J by 8 bases; unmatched bases: 3. The CDR3 reads CASSLAPGGEKLFF. The DNA of the CDR3 is TGTGCCAGCAGCTTAGCTCCAGGGGGGGAAAAACTGTTTTTT. Combining the CDR3 with reference TRBV7-9 and TRBJ1-4 gives the whole variable domain DTGVSQNPRHKITKRGQNVTFRCDPISEHNRLYWYRQTLGQGPEFLTYFQNEAQLEKSRLLSDRFSAERPKGSFSTLEIQRTEQGDSAMYLCASSLAPGGEKLFFGSGTQLSVL.